Presented here are 10 T cell receptor beta chains from one specimen sequenced in a study of blood T cell repertoires in COVID-19. Generated by immunoSEQ multiplex PCR, the TCRdb table keeps only in-frame clones and is missing some. The sample includes under 200,000 clones, approximately 77% of them seen just once. What was sequenced was PBMCs or T cells enriched from blood (not recorded which). These TCRs come from a man aged 60 to 69 who had recovered from COVID-19.

The gene calls are TRBV5-5 and TRBJ2-3; a weak D match, TRBD2 (6 bases). Trimming stripped 4 bases from V and 0 bases from J, with 15 bases between. Germline CDR1 reads SGHKS; CDR2 reads YYEKEE (reference sequence). This CDR3 is 16 amino acids long. The chain's CDR3 is CASSRRETASTDTQYF. CDR3 in DNA: TGTGCCAGCAGCCGCCGGGAGACGGCTAGCACAGATACGCAGTATTTT.

The genes are TRBV27 and TRBJ2-5; a possible D gene is TRBD1 (5 bases). V lost 1 base and J lost 10, with 13 bases in between. Per germline, CDR1 MNHEY and CDR2 SMNVEV (reference sequence). CDR3 length: 13 amino acids. In nucleotides, the CDR3 is TGTGCCAGCAGTTTATTGATTCAGGGCCGCCAGTACTTC. Protein product: CASSLLIQGRQYF.

The chain links TRBV3-1 (or the pseudogene TRBV3-2) to TRBJ2-3; D is possibly TRBD2 (5 bases). CDR3 length equals 16 residues. V was trimmed by 6 bases and J by 0 bases, leaving 16 bases between them. Per the germline V gene, CDR1 is LGHDT and CDR2 is YNNKEL (reference sequence). For the CDR3, the DNA is TGTGCCAGCAGATCTCACTTCGGGGATAGCACAGATACGCAGTATTTT. This sequence encodes CASRSHFGDSTDTQYF.

The chain has TRBV28 and TRBJ2-6; possibly TRBD1 for D (6 bases). The CDR3 consists of 15 residues. The germline V and J ends were trimmed by 7 bases and 1 base, with 11 bases remaining between them. Looked up from germline, CDR1 is MDHEN and CDR2 is SYDVKM. The DNA of the CDR3 is TGTGCCAGCACGAGGGACAATTCTGGGGCCAACGTCCTGACTTTC. Encoded protein: CASTRDNSGANVLTF.

The rearrangement links TRBV19 to TRBJ2-3; a possible D gene is TRBD2 (5 bases). Trimming stripped 1 base from V and 2 bases from J, with 10 bases between. This CDR3 is 15 amino acids long. Germline V gene data show CDR1 as LNHDA and CDR2 as SQIVND (reference sequence). CDR3 amino acids: CASSIALVNTDTQYF. Written as DNA, the CDR3 is TGTGCCAGTAGTATAGCACTAGTGAACACAGATACGCAGTATTTT.

The rearrangement joins TRBV3-1 (or the pseudogene TRBV3-2) to TRBJ2-5; D might be TRBD1 (5 bases). V was clipped by 4 bases and J by 5 bases, with 17 bases between them. The CDR3 totals 15 residues. Germline CDR1 and CDR2: LGHDT and YNNKEL (reference sequence). The CDR3 sequence: CASSPTGARWETQYF. As DNA, the CDR3 is TGTGCCAGCAGCCCCACAGGCGCGAGGTGGGAGACCCAGTACTTC.

This chain connects TRBV29-1 to TRBJ2-7; weak D call: TRBD1 (6 bases). Germline CDR1 SQVTM, CDR2 ANQGSEA. The V end was cut by 1 base, the J end by 4 bases, with 14 bases between. The CDR3 spans 14 residues. CDR3 bases: TGCAGCGTTGAAGTTGCAGGGGTCGTATACGAGCAGTACTTC. As protein: CSVEVAGVVYEQYF.

V and J are TRBV7-9 and TRBJ2-7, with 7 nucleotides matching TRBD1. Germline loops: CDR1 SEHNR, CDR2 FQNEAQ (reference sequence). Losses at the gene ends were 5 bases for V and 3 bases for J; bases not matched to a gene: 16. CDR3 length equals 17 residues. CDR3 protein: CASSAPGTVEIGYEQYF. CDR3 in DNA: TGTGCCAGCAGCGCACCCGGGACAGTGGAGATAGGCTACGAGCAGTACTTC.

V and J are TRBV28 and TRBJ1-5, with 9 bases aligning to TRBD1. V lost 2 bases, J lost 2 bases, and 4 bases stayed unmatched. Per germline, CDR1 MDHEN and CDR2 SYDVKM. This CDR3 spans 16 amino acids. CDR3 bases: TGTGCCAGCAGTTTAGGGACAGGGTTTGGCAATCAGCCCCAGCATTTT. As protein: CASSLGTGFGNQPQHF.

For this clone: An end of the junction does not agree with germline; a read error may underlie this. The rearrangement links TRBV7-2 to TRBJ2-2; 7 nucleotides agree with TRBD2. CDR1 and CDR2 (germline): SGHTA, FQGNSA. CDR3 length equals 16 residues. CDR3 sequence (DNA): TGTGCCAGCACTCTGTGGGGGGGAATGAACCCCGGGGAGCTGTTTTTT. Amino acids: CASTLWGGMNPGELFF. The full variable domain, completed using reference TRBV7-2 and TRBJ2-2, is GAGVSQSPSNKVTEKGKDVELRCDPISGHTALYWYRQSLGQGLEFLIYFQGNSAPDKSGLPSDRFSAERTGGSVSTLTIQRTQQEDSAVYLCASTLWGGMNPGELFFGEGSRLTVL.